Presented here are 12 T cell receptor beta chains from one specimen sequenced in a study of Graves' ophthalmopathy and Graves' hyperthyroidism. CDR3 regions of TCR beta were amplified from RNA transcripts. First-round RT-PCR with HTBI primers preceded a second-round multiplex PCR. TCRdb analysed the multiplex PCR reads with MiXCR anew, one entry per CDR3 protein. The data show almost 750,000 distinct CDR3 sequences, 35% to 50% seen once. Sequenced: peripheral blood. Receptors were obtained from an adult man with Graves' ophthalmopathy.

This clonotype was seen only a few times. This chain uses TRBV20-1 with TRBJ2-5; D ambiguous. The CDR3 length is 13 residues. V was trimmed by 0 bases and J by 4 bases, leaving 9 bases between them. Germline V gene lookup returns CDR1 DFQATT and CDR2 SNEGSKA (reference sequence). The CDR3 nucleotides are TGCAGTGCTAGAGAGGATTCGGTAGAGACCCAGTACTTC. Residues: CSAREDSVETQYF.

This clonotype was detected only a few times. At one end, the junction sequence differs from germline, possibly due to a read error. The CDR3 protein is CASSQLPVRHTNTGELFF. The CDR3, as DNA: TGCGCCAGCAGCCAACTCCCAGTTCGACACACGAACACCGGGGAGCTGTTTTTT. The rearrangement joins TRBV25-1 to TRBJ2-2; unclear D gene. The CDR3 sequence is 18 residues long. Per the germline V gene, CDR1 is MGHDK and CDR2 is SYGVNS.

The chain employs TRBV7-9 and TRBJ2-7; D unresolved. This CDR3 region has 15 residues. With 5 bases removed from V and 4 bases from J, the gap between germline ends came to 18 bases. Germline CDR1 is SEHNR and CDR2 is FQNEAQ (reference sequence). DNA for the CDR3: TGTGCCAGCAGCGTTGTTCGGACGGCCGAATACGAGCAGTACTTC. Protein: CASSVVRTAEYEQYF.

The chain couples TRBV6-5 to TRBJ1-5; unclear D gene. In germline, CDR1 is MNHEY, CDR2 SVGAGI. Trimming took off 4 bases at V and 0 bases at J, with 10 bases between the two ends. The CDR3 has 15 amino acids. The CDR3 DNA follows: TGTGCCAGCAGTTCACAGCAATCTAGCAATCAGCCCCAGCATTTT. Its translation is CASSSQQSSNQPQHF.

V and J are TRBV12-3 or TRBV12-4 and TRBJ2-7, with unresolved D. The V end lost 6 bases, the J end lost 5 bases, and 20 bases lay between the germline ends. The CDR3 is made up of 15 amino acids. CDR3 nucleotides: TGTGCCAGCAGCTCCCACGGCAGACCCCTCGACGAGCAGTACTTC. Translated: CASSSHGRPLDEQYF.

The chain employs TRBV20-1 and TRBJ2-7; 10 nucleotides line up with TRBD2. The germline gives CDR1 DFQATT, CDR2 SNEGSKA (reference sequence). This CDR3 spans 15 amino acids. Unmatched junction bases numbered 2, after V lost 0 bases and J lost 0 bases. DNA of the CDR3: TGCAGTGCTAGAGATAGCGGGAGGAACTCCTACGAGCAGTACTTC. Protein sequence: CSARDSGRNSYEQYF.

This sequence joins TRBV14 and TRBJ1-5; TRBD1 aligns across 7 bases. CDR3 length: 17 amino acids. The germline CDR1 and CDR2 sequences are SGHDN and FVKESK. V lost 2 bases to trimming and J lost 6 bases; unmatched junction nucleotides: 13. CDR3 in amino acids: CASSQSTGLKFSQPQHF. DNA for the CDR3: TGTGCCAGCAGCCAATCGACAGGGCTAAAATTTTCTCAGCCCCAGCATTTT.

This clonotype was counted only a few times. The J gene is TRBJ2-7, the V gene TRBV20-1, with TRBD1 matching over 9 bases. The CDR3 contains 13 residues. The trim removed 3 bases at V and 6 bases at J, leaving 6 bases unmatched. The germline CDR1 and CDR2 sequences are DFQATT and SNEGSKA (reference sequence). The CDR3 DNA is TGCAGTGCTAGCCGGGACAGGGCCTCCGAGCAGTACTTC. It translates to CSASRDRASEQYF.

The V gene is TRBV10-3, the J gene TRBJ2-2; D gene uncertain. Trimming removed 10 bases from V and 2 bases from J, with 11 bases in between. Germline lookup yields CDR1 ENHRY and CDR2 SYGVKD. The CDR3 sequence is 13 residues long. DNA of the CDR3: TGTGCCACCGTAGCCCAAAACACCGGGGAGCTGTTTTTT. Protein: CATVAQNTGELFF.

The table lists this clonotype with a few counts. V gene TRBV29-1 combines with J gene TRBJ1-2, with 8 nucleotides matching TRBD1. The CDR3 loop spans 14 amino acids. The J segment lost 2 bases and the V segment lost 7 bases, leaving 9 bases of the junction unmatched. Looked up from germline, CDR1 is SQVTM and CDR2 is ANQGSEA. The CDR3 coding sequence is TGCAGCGCCGAAACCACAGGGGGGAACTATGGCTACACCTTC. As protein: CSAETTGGNYGYTF. Full variable domain (remainder filled in from reference TRBV29-1 and TRBJ1-2): SAVISQKPSRDICQRGTSLTIQCQVDSQVTMMFWYRQQPGQSLTLIATANQGSEATYESGFVIDKFPISRPNLTFSTLTVSNMSPEDSSIYLCSAETTGGNYGYTFGSGTRLTVV.

Concerning this clonotype: A read error is possible here, since a much larger clone lies one base away. The V call is TRBV7-6, the J call TRBJ2-5, with a weak D call TRBD1 (6 bases). The CDR3 totals 13 residues. From germline, CDR1 is SGHVS and CDR2 FNYEAQ. The CDR3 nucleotides read TGTGTCAGCAGCCCAAAACAGGGATTGGCCCAGTACTTC. Residues: CVSSPKQGLAQYF.

The V gene is TRBV15, the J gene TRBJ1-4; a weak D match, TRBD1 (6 bases). V lost 2 bases, J lost 4 bases, and 20 bases lay in between. This CDR3 spans 18 amino acids. The V gene's germline CDR1 is LNHNV and CDR2 YYDKDF (reference sequence). The CDR3 protein is CATSRNRVGVTVNEKLFF. The CDR3 DNA follows: TGTGCCACCAGCAGAAACAGGGTCGGCGTTACAGTTAATGAAAAACTGTTTTTT.